This TCR beta chain derives from a study of cytomegalovirus exposure and HLA in healthy donors. Germline lookup yields CDR1 MNHNY and CDR2 SVGAGI (reference sequence). Trimming removed 6 bases at V and 3 bases at J, with 12 bases between. This CDR3 has 14 residues. Points on this clone: Its specificity is not known.

Study-wide results and limits: Presence/absence analyses assumed roughly uniform sequencing depth across donors.

The PCR had 60 Vbeta and 13 Jbeta primers. The assay was immunoSEQ multiplex PCR, and TCRdb's table has in-frame clones only and misses some. The sample holds 150,000 to 200,000 clones; 78% are singletons and the top ten take around an eighth. The genes are TRBV6-6 and TRBJ1-5; possibly TRBD1 for D (6 bases). Sequencing was done on a sample of PBMCs. The clonotype comes from a woman in her 30s in good health and CMV-seropositive. The CDR3 coding sequence is TGTGCCAGCAGCTCACCAGGGGTCAATCAGCCCCAGCATTTT. The encoded protein is CASSSPGVNQPQHF.